The subject of this entry is one T cell receptor beta chain. What it binds is not known. This sample was included in a study of T cell responses to AZD1222 COVID-19 vaccine. Across the whole study: Second doses at about 4 or about 12 weeks were pooled.

Findings and limits, study-wide: Spike regions recognized by vaccine-associated CD4 TCRs spanned the protein, led by 160-218 and 743-854.

Profiling relied on immunoSEQ multiplex PCR, and the TCRdb table lists in-frame clones only, not all of them. This table holds some 200,000 clones, approximately 92% found once. The CDR3 extends over 14 amino acids. Per germline, CDR1 GTSNPN and CDR2 SVGIG (reference sequence). V was cut by 2 bases and J by 8 bases, with 15 bases left in between. The source of this sequence is an adult in good health. This sequence joins TRBV30 and TRBJ1-4; TRBD1 is a possible D gene (5 bases). The starting material was peripheral blood, obtained on day 0 of AZD1222 vaccination. This CDR3 reads CAWSRDRPREKLFF. CDR3 bases: TGTGCCTGGAGTCGCGACAGACCTCGGGAAAAACTGTTTTTT.